This is a list of T cell receptor beta chains from one sample in a study of cytomegalovirus exposure and HLA in healthy donors. The method was immunoSEQ multiplex PCR; TCRdb's version includes in-frame clones alone and lacks a portion of them. The table records some 150,000 clones, 94% of them present only once. What was sequenced was PBMCs. These receptors all come from a man younger than 35 in good health and CMV-seropositive. Each CDR3 is given with its conserved first and last residue. D genes are given only for firm matches. Size tells how often a clone was seen (once, few, many) or the class of an expanded clone, and some rows leave it out.

.,TRBV21-1,TRBJ2-7,.,CASSTRQGTPYEQYF,TGTGCCAGCAGCACCCGACAGGGGACCCCCTACGAGCAGTACTTC
.,TRBV27,TRBJ2-4,.,CASSLQGVGNIQYF,TGTGCCAGCAGTTTGCAAGGGGTAGGGAACATTCAGTACTTC
TRBD2,TRBV5-4,TRBJ2-2,.,CASSSSGSQAGELFF,TGTGCCAGCAGCTCCAGCGGGAGTCAGGCCGGGGAGCTGTTTTTT
TRBD2,TRBV2,TRBJ2-1,.,CASSQSTSGIAYNEQFF,TGTGCCAGCAGCCAATCGACTAGCGGGATCGCCTACAATGAGCAGTTCTTC
.,TRBV6-6,TRBJ1-2,few,CASSAIRGGYTF,TGTGCCAGCAGTGCGATCCGGGGTGGCTACACCTTC
.,TRBV28,TRBJ1-5,few,CASSPSRISNQPQHF,TGTGCCAGCAGTCCGAGCCGCATTAGCAATCAGCCCCAGCATTTT
TRBD1,TRBV11-2,TRBJ2-7,.,CASSSWTGGSTSYEQYF,TGTGCCAGCAGCTCCTGGACAGGGGGCTCCACATCCTACGAGCAGTACTTC
.,TRBV7-9,TRBJ2-7,once,CASSFQGPSYEQYF,TGTGCCAGCAGCTTTCAGGGGCCTTCCTACGAGCAGTACTTC
TRBD2,TRBV28,TRBJ2-7,.,CASRRSGLAHEQYF,TGTGCCAGCAGACGTTCGGGACTAGCGCACGAGCAGTACTTC
TRBD1,TRBV14,TRBJ1-2,.,CASSHGDRVHNYGYTF,TGTGCCAGCAGCCACGGGGACAGGGTCCATAACTATGGCTACACCTTC
TRBD1,TRBV9,TRBJ1-5,.,CASSVGTGSPRQPQHF,TGTGCCAGCAGCGTAGGGACAGGGAGTCCCAGACAGCCCCAGCATTTT
.,TRBV5-1,TRBJ2-5,.,CASSKTVQETQYF,TGCGCCAGCAGCAAGACAGTCCAAGAGACCCAGTACTTC
TRBD2,TRBV18,TRBJ2-5,.,CASSPRAGGETQYF,TGTGCCAGCTCACCACGGGCCGGGGGGGAGACCCAGTACTTC
TRBD2,TRBV9,TRBJ2-1,.,CASSVTSGSSYNEQFF,TGTGCCAGCAGCGTGACAAGCGGGAGCTCCTACAATGAGCAGTTCTTC
.,TRBV7-9,TRBJ2-5,once,CRVGWIQETQYF,TGTCGTGTCGGGTGGATACAAGAGACCCAGTACTTC
TRBD1,TRBV2,TRBJ1-5,.,CASSLWGQGLDQPQHF,TGTGCCAGCAGTCTATGGGGACAGGGCCTTGATCAGCCCCAGCATTTT
TRBD1,TRBV6-5,TRBJ2-7,once,CASRAWDRGAYEQYF,TGTGCCAGCAGGGCCTGGGACAGGGGGGCCTACGAGCAGTACTTC
TRBD2,TRBV7-8,TRBJ2-5,.,CASSLRLAGDLETQYF,TGTGCCAGCAGCTTAAGGCTAGCGGGGGACCTAGAGACCCAGTACTTC
.,TRBV20-1,TRBJ2-7,.,CSARDFYEQYF,TGCAGTGCAAGGGACTTCTACGAGCAGTACTTC
TRBD2,TRBV28,TRBJ2-1,.,CASRRTSGVQFF,TGTGCCAGCAGGCGGACTAGCGGGGTACAGTTCTTC
.,TRBV27,TRBJ2-7,.,CASSLTDTYEQYF,TGTGCCAGCAGTTTAACAGACACCTACGAGCAGTACTTC
TRBD1,TRBV27,TRBJ2-5,once,CASSGNRGGGETQYF,TGTGCCAGCAGCGGGAACAGGGGTGGGGGAGAGACCCAGTACTTC
.,TRBV6-6,TRBJ1-3,.,CASSYAENRKTIYF,TGTGCCAGCAGTTACGCCGAGAATCGTAAGACCATATATTTT
TRBD1,TRBV28,TRBJ2-5,.,CASSSAGQGVRETQYF,TGTGCCAGCAGTTCGGCAGGACAGGGAGTTCGAGAGACCCAGTACTTC
.,TRBV5-1,TRBJ1-2,.,CASSNQQGNGYTF,TGCGCCAGCAGCAACCAACAGGGAAATGGCTACACCTTC
.,TRBV19,TRBJ1-2,.,CASSIEPTAVYGYTF,TGTGCCAGTAGTATTGAGCCGACAGCCGTCTATGGCTACACCTTC
.,TRBV7-6,TRBJ2-1,.,CASSLGRAGLYNEQFF,TGTGCCAGCAGCTTAGGGCGGGCGGGACTCTACAATGAGCAGTTCTTC